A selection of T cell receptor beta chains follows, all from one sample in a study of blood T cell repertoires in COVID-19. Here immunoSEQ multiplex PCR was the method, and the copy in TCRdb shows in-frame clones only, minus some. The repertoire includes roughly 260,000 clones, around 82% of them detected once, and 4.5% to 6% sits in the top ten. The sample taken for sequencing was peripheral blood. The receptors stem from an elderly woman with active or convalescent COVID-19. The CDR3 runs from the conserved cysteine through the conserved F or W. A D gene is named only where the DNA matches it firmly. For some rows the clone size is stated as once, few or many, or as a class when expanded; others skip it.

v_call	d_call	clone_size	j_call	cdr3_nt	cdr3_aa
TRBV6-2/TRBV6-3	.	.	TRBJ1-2	TGTGCCAGCAGTCACGGACTTTATAACTATGGCTACACCTTC	CASSHGLYNYGYTF
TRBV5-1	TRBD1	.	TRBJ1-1	TGCGCCAGCAGCTTGAATGGACAGGGCAGTTACACTGAAGCTTTCTTT	CASSLNGQGSYTEAFF
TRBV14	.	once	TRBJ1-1	TGTGCCAGCAGCCAAGTTCCCGGGAGGGCGGGAAACACTGAAGCTTTCTTT	CASSQVPGRAGNTEAFF
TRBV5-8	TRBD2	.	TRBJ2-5	TGTGCCAGCAGCTCCCGCGCCGCGGGGGGGTCGGAGACCCAGTACTTC	CASSSRAAGGSETQYF
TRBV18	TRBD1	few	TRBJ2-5	TGTGCCAGCTCACTAACGGGACAGGGCGGAGAGACCCAGTACTTC	CASSLTGQGGETQYF
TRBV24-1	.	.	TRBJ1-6	TGTGCCACCAGTGACAGGGGCTATAATTCACCCCTCCACTTT	CATSDRGYNSPLHF
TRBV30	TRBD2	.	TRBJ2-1	TGTGCCTGGAGTGGGGGGACTAGCGGGAGCCGGAATGAGCAGTTCTTC	CAWSGGTSGSRNEQFF
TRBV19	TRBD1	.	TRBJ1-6	TGTGCCAGTAGTATATGGCAGGGGGCAGGGGAATCACCCCTCCACTTT	CASSIWQGAGESPLHF
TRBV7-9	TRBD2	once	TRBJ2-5	TGTGCCAGCAGCTCCCGGGGGGGTACCCTAGGGGGAGAGACCCAGTACTTC	CASSSRGGTLGGETQYF
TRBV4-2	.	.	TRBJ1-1	TGTGCCAGCAGCCAAGGGGACTCCCGAAACACTGAAGCTTTCTTT	CASSQGDSRNTEAFF
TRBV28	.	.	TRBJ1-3	TGTGCCAGCAGTTTTAGGGGGAGATCTGGAAACACCATATATTTT	CASSFRGRSGNTIYF
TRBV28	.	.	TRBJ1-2	TGTGCCAGCAGTGATACCCTAGGGGTCAGGGGCTACACCTTC	CASSDTLGVRGYTF
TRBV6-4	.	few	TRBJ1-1	TGTGCCAGCACTGAAGAATTGGGGGGAACTGAAGCTTTCTTT	CASTEELGGTEAFF
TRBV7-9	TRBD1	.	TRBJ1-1	TGTGCCAGCAGCTTAGATTACAGGGGAACTGAAGCTTTCTTT	CASSLDYRGTEAFF
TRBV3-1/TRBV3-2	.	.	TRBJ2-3	TGTGCCAGCAGCCAAAGCGGGTCAAGCACAGATACGCAGTATTTT	CASSQSGSSTDTQYF
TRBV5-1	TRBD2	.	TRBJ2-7	TGCGCCAGCAGCCCTGGGGGGGGTTACTACGAGCAGTACTTC	CASSPGGGYYEQYF
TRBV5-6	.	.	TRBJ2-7	TGTGCCAGCAGCCAACAGGGGAGGACCTACGAGCAGTACTTC	CASSQQGRTYEQYF